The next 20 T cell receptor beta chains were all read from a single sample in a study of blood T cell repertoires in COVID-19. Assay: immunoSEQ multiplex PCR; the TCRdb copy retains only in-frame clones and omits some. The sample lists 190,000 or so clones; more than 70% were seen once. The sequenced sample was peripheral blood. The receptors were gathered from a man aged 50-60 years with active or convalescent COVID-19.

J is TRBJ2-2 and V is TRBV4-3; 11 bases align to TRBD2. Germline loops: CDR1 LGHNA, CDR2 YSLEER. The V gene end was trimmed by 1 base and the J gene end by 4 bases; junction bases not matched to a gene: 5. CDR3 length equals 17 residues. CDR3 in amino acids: CASSQVAGGRSTGELFF. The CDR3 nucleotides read TGCGCCAGCAGCCAAGTAGCGGGGGGGCGAAGCACCGGGGAGCTGTTTTTT.

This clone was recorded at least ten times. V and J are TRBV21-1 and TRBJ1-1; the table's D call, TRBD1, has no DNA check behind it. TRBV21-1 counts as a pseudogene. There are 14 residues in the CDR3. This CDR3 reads CASSKEQGCTEAFF. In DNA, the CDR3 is TGTGCCAGCAGCAAAGAGCAGGGTTGCACTGAAGCTTTCTTT.

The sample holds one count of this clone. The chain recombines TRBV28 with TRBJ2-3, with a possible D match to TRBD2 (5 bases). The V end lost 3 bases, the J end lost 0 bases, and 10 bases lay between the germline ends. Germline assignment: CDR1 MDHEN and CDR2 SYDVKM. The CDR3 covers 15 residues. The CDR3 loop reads CASSFQRSSTDTQYF. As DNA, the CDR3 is TGTGCCAGCAGTTTCCAGCGGAGCAGCACAGATACGCAGTATTTT.

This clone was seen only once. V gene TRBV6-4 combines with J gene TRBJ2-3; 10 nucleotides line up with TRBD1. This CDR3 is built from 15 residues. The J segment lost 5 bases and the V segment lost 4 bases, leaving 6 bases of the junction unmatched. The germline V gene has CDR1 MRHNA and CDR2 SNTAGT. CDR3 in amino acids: CASSVETGGLDTQYF. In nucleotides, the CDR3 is TGTGCCAGCAGTGTCGAGACAGGGGGCTTAGATACGCAGTATTTT.

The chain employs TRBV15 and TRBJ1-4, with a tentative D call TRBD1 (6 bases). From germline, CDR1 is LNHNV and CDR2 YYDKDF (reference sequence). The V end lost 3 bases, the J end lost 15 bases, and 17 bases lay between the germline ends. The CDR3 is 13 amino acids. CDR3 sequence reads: CATSRDGQPTLFF. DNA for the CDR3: TGTGCCACCAGCAGGGATGGACAGCCAACGTTGTTTTTT.

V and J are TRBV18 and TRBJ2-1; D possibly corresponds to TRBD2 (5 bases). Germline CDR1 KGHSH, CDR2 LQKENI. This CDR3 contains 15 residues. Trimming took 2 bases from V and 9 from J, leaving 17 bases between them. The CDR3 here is CASSPWASRSGEQFF. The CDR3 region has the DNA TGTGCCAGCTCACCATGGGCTAGCCGTTCGGGTGAGCAGTTCTTC.

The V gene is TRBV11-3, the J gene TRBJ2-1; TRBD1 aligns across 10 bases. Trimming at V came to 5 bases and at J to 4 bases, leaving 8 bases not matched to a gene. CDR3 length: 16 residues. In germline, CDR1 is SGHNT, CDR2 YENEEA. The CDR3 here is CASSPRGGQGYNEQFF. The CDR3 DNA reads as TGTGCCAGCAGCCCTCGAGGGGGACAGGGGTACAATGAGCAGTTCTTC.

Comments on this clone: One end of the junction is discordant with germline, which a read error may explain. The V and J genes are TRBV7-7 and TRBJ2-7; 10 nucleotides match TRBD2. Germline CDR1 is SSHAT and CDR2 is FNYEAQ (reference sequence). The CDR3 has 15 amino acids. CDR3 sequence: CASSLSGGPSDEQYF. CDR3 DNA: TGTGCTAGCAGCCTTAGCGGGGGGCCAAGCGACGAGCAGTACTTC.

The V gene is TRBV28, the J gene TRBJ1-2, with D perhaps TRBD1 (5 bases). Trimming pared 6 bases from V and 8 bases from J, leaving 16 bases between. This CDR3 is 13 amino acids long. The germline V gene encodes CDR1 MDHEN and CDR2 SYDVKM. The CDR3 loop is CASRNRPLGGYTF. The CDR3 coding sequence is TGTGCCAGCAGAAACAGGCCTTTGGGAGGCTACACCTTC.

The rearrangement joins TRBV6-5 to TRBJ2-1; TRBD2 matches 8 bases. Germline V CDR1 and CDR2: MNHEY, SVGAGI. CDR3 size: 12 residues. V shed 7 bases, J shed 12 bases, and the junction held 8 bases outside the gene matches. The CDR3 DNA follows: TGTGCCAGCACCAACGGGGGGGGGCGGCAGTTCTTC. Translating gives CASTNGGGRQFF.

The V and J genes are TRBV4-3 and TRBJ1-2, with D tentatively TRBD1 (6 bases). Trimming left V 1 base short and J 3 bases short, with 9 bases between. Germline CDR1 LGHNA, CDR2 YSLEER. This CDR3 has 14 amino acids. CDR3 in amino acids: CASSQGTDYYGYTF. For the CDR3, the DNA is TGCGCCAGCAGCCAAGGGACAGACTACTATGGCTACACCTTC.

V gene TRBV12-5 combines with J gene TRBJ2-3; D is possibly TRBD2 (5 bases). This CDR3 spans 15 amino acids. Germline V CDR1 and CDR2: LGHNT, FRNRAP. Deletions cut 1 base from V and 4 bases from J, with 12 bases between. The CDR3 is CASGLADLGADTQYF. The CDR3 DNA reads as TGTGCTAGTGGTTTGGCGGACCTCGGGGCAGATACGCAGTATTTT.

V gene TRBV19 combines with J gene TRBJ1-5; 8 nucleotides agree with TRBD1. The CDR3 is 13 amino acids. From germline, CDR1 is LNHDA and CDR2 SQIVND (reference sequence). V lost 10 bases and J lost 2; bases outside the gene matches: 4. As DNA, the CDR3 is TGTGCCACCATGGACAGGGGCAATCAGCCCCAGCATTTT. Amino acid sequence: CATMDRGNQPQHF.

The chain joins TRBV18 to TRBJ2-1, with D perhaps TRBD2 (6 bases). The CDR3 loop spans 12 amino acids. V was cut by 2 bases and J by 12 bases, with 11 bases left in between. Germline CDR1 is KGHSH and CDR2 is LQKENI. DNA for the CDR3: TGTGCCAGCTCACCATTTGAGGAGGGGCAGTTCTTC. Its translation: CASSPFEEGQFF.

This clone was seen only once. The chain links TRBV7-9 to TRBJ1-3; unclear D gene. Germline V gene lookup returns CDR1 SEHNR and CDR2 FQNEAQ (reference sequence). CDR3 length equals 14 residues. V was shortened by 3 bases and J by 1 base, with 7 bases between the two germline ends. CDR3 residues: CASSFGESGNTIYF. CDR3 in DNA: TGTGCCAGCAGCTTTGGAGAGTCTGGAAACACCATATATTTT.

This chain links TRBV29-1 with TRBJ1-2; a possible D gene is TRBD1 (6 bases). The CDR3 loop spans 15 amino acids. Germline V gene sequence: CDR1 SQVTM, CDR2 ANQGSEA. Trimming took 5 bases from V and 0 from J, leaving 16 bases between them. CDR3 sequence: CSVQGGGYPNYGYTF. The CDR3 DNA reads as TGCAGCGTTCAAGGGGGGGGCTACCCTAACTATGGCTACACCTTC.

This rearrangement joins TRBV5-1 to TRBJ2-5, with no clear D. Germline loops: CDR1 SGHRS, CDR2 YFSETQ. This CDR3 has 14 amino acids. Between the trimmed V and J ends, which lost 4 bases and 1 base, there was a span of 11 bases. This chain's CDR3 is CASSQSVPQETQYF. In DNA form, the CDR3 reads TGCGCCAGCAGCCAAAGCGTCCCCCAAGAGACCCAGTACTTC.

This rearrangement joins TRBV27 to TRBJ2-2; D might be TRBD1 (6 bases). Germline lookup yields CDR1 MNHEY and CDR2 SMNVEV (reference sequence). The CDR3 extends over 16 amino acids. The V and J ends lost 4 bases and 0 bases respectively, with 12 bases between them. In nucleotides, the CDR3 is TGTGCCAGCAGTTATGCACAGGGTGCGAACACCGGGGAGCTGTTTTTT. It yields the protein CASSYAQGANTGELFF.

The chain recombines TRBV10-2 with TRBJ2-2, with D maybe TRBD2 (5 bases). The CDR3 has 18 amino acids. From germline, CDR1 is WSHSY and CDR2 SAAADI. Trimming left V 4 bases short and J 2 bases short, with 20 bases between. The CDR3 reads CASSGRTPGTFNTGELFF. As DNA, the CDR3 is TGCGCCAGCAGTGGTCGGACTCCCGGCACATTTAACACCGGGGAGCTGTTTTTT.

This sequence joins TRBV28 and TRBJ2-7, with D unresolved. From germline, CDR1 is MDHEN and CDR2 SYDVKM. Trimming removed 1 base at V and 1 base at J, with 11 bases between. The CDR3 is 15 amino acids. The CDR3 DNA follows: TGTGCCAGCAGTTTATCCCCTGCTCAGTCCTACGAGCAGTACTTC. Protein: CASSLSPAQSYEQYF.